This TCR beta chain was identified during a study of cytotoxic CD8 clonotypes in ibrutinib-treated CLL. Study-wide background: The group held 11 relapsed/refractory and around 14 treatment-naive patients, with some 17 IGHV unmutated. Whole-study findings and limits: On treatment, the uncommon public clonotypes contracted or remained stable.

CDR1 and CDR2 from the germline V gene are SGHTA and FQGNSA. This CDR3 is 17 amino acids long. V was clipped by 2 bases and J by 6 bases; unmatched bases: 13. The repertoire was sequenced with immunoSEQ multiplex PCR; TCRdb's copy has only in-frame clones and lacks some. Of approximately 60,000 clones listed, 45% to 70% are singletons. This clone was seen repeatedly, ten times or more. Its antigen remains unknown. The chain is built from TRBV7-2 and TRBJ2-1; 7 bases agree with TRBD2. The source is a human donor with chronic lymphocytic leukemia. Sequenced material: PBMCs, taken after 24 months of ibrutinib treatment. The CDR3 reads CASSLRGRTSFGNEQFF. In DNA form, the CDR3 reads TGTGCCAGCAGCTTAAGGGGTAGGACTAGTTTCGGCAATGAGCAGTTCTTC.